The 9 T cell receptor beta chains in this list originate from one sample, sequenced in a study of intratumoral heterogeneity in liver cancer. TCRdb's table, derived via immunoSEQ multiplex PCR, lists solely in-frame clones and lacks some. The table has 5,000 to 7,500 clones, around two thirds seen once; the top ten hold approximately 39%. Tumour samples came from separate, distinct regions of the hepatocellular carcinoma nodule. Sequences were derived from tumor tissue, sampled before any cancer treatment. The receptor set was obtained from a woman in her seventies with hepatocellular carcinoma.

The chain combines TRBV2 with TRBJ2-7, with 10 nucleotides matching TRBD2. CDR3 length: 15 residues. V lost 6 bases to trimming and J lost 2 bases; unmatched junction nucleotides: 7. Germline values: CDR1 SNHLY, CDR2 FYNNEI. The CDR3 DNA sequence: TGTGCCAGCAGAGACGGGACTAGCGCCCCCTACGAGCAGTACTTC. This codes for CASRDGTSAPYEQYF.

This clone has just one count. The chain recombines TRBV6-5 with TRBJ1-1; 10 nucleotides line up with TRBD1. This CDR3 region has 13 residues. Trimming took 10 bases from V and 1 from J; bases not matched to a gene: 3. Germline assignment: CDR1 MNHEY and CDR2 SVGAGI. CDR3 sequence reads: CANRDRGNTEAFF. CDR3 DNA: TGTGCCAACCGGGACAGGGGGAACACTGAAGCTTTCTTT.

This clone was picked up one time. This rearrangement joins TRBV7-9 to TRBJ2-5; tentatively, D is TRBD2 (5 bases). Trimming removed 2 bases from V and 4 bases from J, with 17 bases in between. The CDR3 is made up of 16 amino acids. CDR1 and CDR2 from the germline V gene are SEHNR and FQNEAQ (reference sequence). DNA for the CDR3: TGTGCCAGCAGCTTAATACGCGGGTCTCTGATAGAGACCCAGTACTTC. It encodes CASSLIRGSLIETQYF.

The chain joins TRBV7-9 to TRBJ2-5, with D perhaps matching TRBD2 (7 bases). The CDR3 runs 13 residues. Looked up from germline, CDR1 is SEHNR and CDR2 is FQNEAQ (reference sequence). V shed 5 bases and J shed 5 bases, with 12 bases lying between them. CDR3: CASSLRGGETQYF. The CDR3 bases are TGTGCCAGCAGCCTAAGGGGGGGCGAGACCCAGTACTTC.

The chain links TRBV5-6 to TRBJ1-2; D is perhaps TRBD1 (6 bases). CDR1 is SGHDT, CDR2 YYEEEE, per germline. The CDR3 runs 13 residues. Trimming removed 5 bases from V and 2 bases from J, with 10 bases in between. DNA for the CDR3: TGTGCCAGCAGGCGGACAGCCAACTATGGCTACACCTTC. This translates into CASRRTANYGYTF.

The V call is TRBV3-1 (or the pseudogene TRBV3-2), the J call TRBJ1-2, with D possibly TRBD1 on 5 matching bases. Germline V gene lookup returns CDR1 LGHDT and CDR2 YNNKEL (reference sequence). There are 13 residues in the CDR3. Trimming left V 4 bases short and J 5 bases short, with 11 bases between. The CDR3 region is CASSPQGIYGYTF. The CDR3 nucleotides are TGTGCCAGCAGCCCGCAGGGTATATATGGCTACACCTTC.

The chain recombines TRBV5-1 with TRBJ2-2; 8 positions agree with TRBD2. The J segment lost 5 bases and the V segment lost 5 bases, leaving 5 bases of the junction unmatched. Germline assignment: CDR1 SGHRS and CDR2 YFSETQ. This CDR3 is 14 amino acids long. CDR3 sequence: CASSSGLETGELFF. CDR3 DNA sequence: TGCGCCAGCAGTTCGGGACTAGAAACCGGGGAGCTGTTTTTT.

The chain couples TRBV7-8 to TRBJ2-5; D is ambiguous. The CDR3 loop spans 12 amino acids. Trimming removed 5 bases from V and 7 bases from J, with 11 bases in between. Germline V gene lookup returns CDR1 SGHVS and CDR2 FQNEAQ. The CDR3 sequence is CASSVPSGTQYF. The DNA for the CDR3 is TGTGCCAGCAGCGTACCATCTGGGACCCAGTACTTC.

The chain is built from TRBV28 and TRBJ1-3, with D unclear. The germline V gene has CDR1 MDHEN and CDR2 SYDVKM. V was trimmed by 6 bases and J by 6 bases, leaving 12 bases between them. The CDR3 is made up of 13 amino acids. The CDR3 DNA sequence: TGTGCCAGCAGGTTAAATATGAAAAACACCATATATTTT. The encoded protein is CASRLNMKNTIYF.